Sequencing of this TCR beta chain was carried out in a study of glioma-infiltrating T cells (dated by TCRdb to about 2016). Study-level background: Glioma tissue, non-neoplastic brain tissue and matched peripheral blood mononuclear cells were used as sources from which TCR alpha- and beta-chain repertoires were sequenced. Each tissue-infiltrating repertoire was compared with the same patient's peripheral blood repertoire to measure divergence between tissue and blood T-cell populations. Three low-grade glioma patients, roughly eight primary glioblastoma patients, and three non-glioma patients who contributed non-neoplastic brain tissue made up the paired cohort.

This clonotype has a count of ten or more. It lacks a known antigen. No qualities accompany the bases; no much larger clone lies one base away. General study outcomes and caveats: Tissue and blood shared very few CDR3 sequences, a result attributed to high CDR3 diversity and limited sampling. VJ-independent divergence between tissue and blood was lower than expected in non-neoplastic patients but higher than expected in all gliomas, particularly low-grade gliomas. The group comparisons were based on small numbers of patients: three non-neoplastic, three low-grade glioma and roughly eight glioblastoma patients.

TCR alpha and beta CDR3 regions were amplified with the iRepertoire nested amplicon-rescue multiplex PCR (arm-PCR) platform from RNA. The input for one-step reverse transcription and amplification was about 95-450 ng of tissue mRNA or PBMC total RNA. After bead purification, a secondary multiplex PCR added Illumina adapters, and libraries were gel-purified between 200 and 400 bp. Internal 6-nucleotide barcodes were carried by the libraries and were used for demultiplexing. Sequencing of libraries was performed on an Illumina MiSeq with 2x220 or 2x250 nucleotide paired-end reads. Concerning the study's data processing: Paired reads were merged with FLASH 1.2.11 and aligned to the GRCh37 human genome with BWA-MEM before extracting TRA and TRB reads. V and J assignment used an IMGT-derived reference of cassette sequences and CDR3 motifs that included pseudogenes. Reads were translated in three frames, and productive CDR3s were defined by a C…FGXG motif without stop codons. A clonotype was defined as a unique combination of a V-J cassette pair and a CDR3 amino acid sequence. Hamming distance filtering was applied to reads, with thresholds set by the sequence error rate of each sample in mapped regions. TCRdb reran the public reads through fastp at Q25 and MiXCR, keeping productive beta chains. For every CDR3 protein sequence, its rows merge into one entry that carries the most common genes and DNA. TCRdb, rather than the study authors, made the V and J calls. This sample holds about 93,000 distinct CDR3 sequences; roughly 40% were observed only once. The ten biggest clones cover 35% to 40% of the sample.

From its cysteine to its phenylalanine, the CDR3 spans 12 amino acids. Only the CDR3 part of the read is kept: 36 bases, read in frame from the first base. V is pared back by 2 bases and J by 5 bases, with 7 bases lying between the germline termini. Sequences SQVTM (CDR1) and ANQGSEA (CDR2) are obtained from the germline V gene. The sequence links TRBV29-1 to TRBJ2-1; no confident D gene assignment can be made. The sample consisted of glioma tissue, nonneoplastic brain tissue, or PBMCs (not recorded which). The sequence derives from a human donor with low-grade glioma or glioblastoma, undergoing nonglioma brain surgery, or in good health (not recorded which). The CDR3 here reads CSVEWQHNEQFF. The DNA is as follows: TGCAGCGTTGAATGGCAGCACAATGAGCAGTTCTTC.